This paragraph reports one TCR beta chain. These data originate in a study of blood T cells in healthy people across ages. CDR1 is ENHRY, CDR2 SYGVKD, per germline. The CDR3 loop spans 13 amino acids. For the second PCR, which ran for 7 to 11 cycles, a sample-barcoded 5' primer and a J-beta primer mix were used. Each cDNA molecule received a tag from a template-switch adaptor that had 12 random nucleotides. TCRdb fed the 5' RACE reads into MiXCR, producing one record per CDR3 protein. The repertoire holds around 800,000 distinct CDR3 sequences, with 25% to 30% as singletons. These records were also assigned to another study, of T cells of mothers and their children. That paper adds: Overlap ran slightly, non-significantly higher for related than unrelated mother-child pairs.

This receptor was taken from a boy aged 5 to 17 in good health. The J gene is TRBJ2-5, the V gene TRBV10-3; D might be TRBD2 (5 bases). The assigned J gene may be wrong: the sequence end matches TRBJ2-1 better. Sequencing was carried out using blood. The CDR3 sequence: CAISEGPRDRQFF. As DNA, the CDR3 is TGTGCCATCAGTGAGGGGCCGAGGGATCGGCAGTTCTTC.